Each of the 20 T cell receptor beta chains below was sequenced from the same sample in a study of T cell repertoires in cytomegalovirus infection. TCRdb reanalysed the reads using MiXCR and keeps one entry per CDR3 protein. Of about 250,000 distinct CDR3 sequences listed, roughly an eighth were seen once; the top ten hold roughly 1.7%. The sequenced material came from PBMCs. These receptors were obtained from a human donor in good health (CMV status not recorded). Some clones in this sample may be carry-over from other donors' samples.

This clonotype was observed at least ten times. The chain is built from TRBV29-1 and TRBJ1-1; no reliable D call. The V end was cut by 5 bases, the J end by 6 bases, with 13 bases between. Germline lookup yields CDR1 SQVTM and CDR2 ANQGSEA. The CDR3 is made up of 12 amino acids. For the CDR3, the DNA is TGCAGCGTTCAGGACGGTGACCCTGAAGCTTTCTTT. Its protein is CSVQDGDPEAFF.

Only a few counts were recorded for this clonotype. The CDR3 DNA sequence: TGTGCCAGCTCACCAACAGGGTTTTCCAGGGGGGCTTTCTTT. Translating it yields CASSPTGFSRGAFF. The chain combines TRBV18 with TRBJ1-1; 7 bases are a match to TRBD1. The junction had 11 bases not matched to a gene; V was cut back by 2 bases and J by 11 bases. The CDR3 covers 14 residues. CDR1 KGHSH and CDR2 LQKENI come from the germline V gene.

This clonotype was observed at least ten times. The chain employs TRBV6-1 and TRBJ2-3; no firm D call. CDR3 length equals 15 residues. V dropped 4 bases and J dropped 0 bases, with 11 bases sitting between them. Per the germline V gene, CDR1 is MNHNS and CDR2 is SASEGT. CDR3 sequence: CASSGSVGSTDTQYF. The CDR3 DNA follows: TGTGCCAGCAGTGGGTCGGTAGGCAGCACAGATACGCAGTATTTT.

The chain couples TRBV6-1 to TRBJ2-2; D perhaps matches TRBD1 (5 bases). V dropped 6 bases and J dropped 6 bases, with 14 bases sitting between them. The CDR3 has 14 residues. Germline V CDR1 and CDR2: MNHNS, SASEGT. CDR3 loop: CASRNQGLPGELFF. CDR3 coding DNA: TGTGCCAGCAGAAACCAGGGTTTACCCGGGGAGCTGTTTTTT.

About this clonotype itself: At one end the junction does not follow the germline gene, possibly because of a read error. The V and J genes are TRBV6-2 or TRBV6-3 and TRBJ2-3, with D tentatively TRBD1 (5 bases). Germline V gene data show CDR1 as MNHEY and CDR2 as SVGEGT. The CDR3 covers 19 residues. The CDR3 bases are TGTGTCAGCAGCCAAGGGGCCTCTTTAGCCTCCCCTGGCACAGATACGCAGTATTTT. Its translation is CVSSQGASLASPGTDTQYF.

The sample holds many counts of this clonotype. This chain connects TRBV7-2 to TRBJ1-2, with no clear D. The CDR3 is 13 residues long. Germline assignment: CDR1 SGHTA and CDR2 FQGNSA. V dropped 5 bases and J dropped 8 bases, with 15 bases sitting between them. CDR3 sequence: CASSQTGPAGYTF. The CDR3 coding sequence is TGTGCCAGCAGCCAGACCGGGCCCGCGGGCTACACCTTC.

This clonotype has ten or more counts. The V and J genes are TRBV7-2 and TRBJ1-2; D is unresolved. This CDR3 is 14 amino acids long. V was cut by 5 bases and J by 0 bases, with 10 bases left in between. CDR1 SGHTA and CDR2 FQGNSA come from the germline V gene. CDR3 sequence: CASSVTATNYGYTF. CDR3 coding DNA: TGTGCCAGCAGCGTTACAGCGACTAACTATGGCTACACCTTC.

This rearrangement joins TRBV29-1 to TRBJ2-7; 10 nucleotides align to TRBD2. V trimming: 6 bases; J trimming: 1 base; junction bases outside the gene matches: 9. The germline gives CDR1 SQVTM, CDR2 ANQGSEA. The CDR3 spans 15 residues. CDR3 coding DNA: TGCAGCGTCGTAAAACTAGCGGGGAAATCCTACGAGCAGTACTTC. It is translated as CSVVKLAGKSYEQYF.

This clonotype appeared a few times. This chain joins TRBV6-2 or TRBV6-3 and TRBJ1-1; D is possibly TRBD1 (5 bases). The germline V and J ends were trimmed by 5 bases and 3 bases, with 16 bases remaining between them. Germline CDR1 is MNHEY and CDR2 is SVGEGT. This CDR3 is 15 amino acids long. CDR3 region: CASSRPPGLDTEAFF. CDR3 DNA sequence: TGTGCCAGCAGTCGCCCCCCAGGGTTGGACACTGAAGCTTTCTTT.

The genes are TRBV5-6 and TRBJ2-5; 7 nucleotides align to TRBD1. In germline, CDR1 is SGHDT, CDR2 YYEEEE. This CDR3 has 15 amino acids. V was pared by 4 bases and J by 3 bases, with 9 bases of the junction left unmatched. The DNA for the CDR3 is TGTGCCAGCAGCCCAACAGGGGTAGGGGAAGAGACCCAGTACTTC. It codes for CASSPTGVGEETQYF.

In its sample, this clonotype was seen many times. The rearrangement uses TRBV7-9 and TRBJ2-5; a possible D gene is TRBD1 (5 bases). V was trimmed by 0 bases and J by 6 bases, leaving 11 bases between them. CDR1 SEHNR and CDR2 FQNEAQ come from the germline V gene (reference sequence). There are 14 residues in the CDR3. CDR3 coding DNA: TGTGCCAGCAGCTTAGCGAGGCAGGGCCAGACCCAGTACTTC. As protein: CASSLARQGQTQYF.

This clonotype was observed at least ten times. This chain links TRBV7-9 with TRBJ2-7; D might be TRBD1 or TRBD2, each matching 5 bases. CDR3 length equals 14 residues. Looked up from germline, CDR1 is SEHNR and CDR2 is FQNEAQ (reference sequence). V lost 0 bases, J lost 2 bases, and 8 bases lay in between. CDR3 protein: CASSLAQGPYEQYF. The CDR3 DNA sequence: TGTGCCAGCAGCTTAGCGCAGGGACCCTACGAGCAGTACTTC.

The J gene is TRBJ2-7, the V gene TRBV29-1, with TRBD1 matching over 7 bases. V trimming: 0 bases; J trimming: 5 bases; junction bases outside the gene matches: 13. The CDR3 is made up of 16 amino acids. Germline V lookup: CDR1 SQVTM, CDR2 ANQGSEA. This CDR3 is CSVEDRVKGALNEQYF. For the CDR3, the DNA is TGCAGCGTTGAAGATCGTGTGAAGGGGGCCTTGAACGAGCAGTACTTC.

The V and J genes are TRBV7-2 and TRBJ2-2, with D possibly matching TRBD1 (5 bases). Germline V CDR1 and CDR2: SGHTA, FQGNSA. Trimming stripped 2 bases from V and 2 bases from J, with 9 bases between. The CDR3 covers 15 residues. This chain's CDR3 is CASSLQGHNTGELFF. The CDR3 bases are TGTGCCAGCAGCTTACAGGGCCACAACACCGGGGAGCTGTTTTTT.

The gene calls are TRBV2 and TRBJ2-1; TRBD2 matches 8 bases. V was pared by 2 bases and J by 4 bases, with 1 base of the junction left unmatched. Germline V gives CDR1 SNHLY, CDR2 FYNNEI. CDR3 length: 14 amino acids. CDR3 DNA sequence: TGTGCCAGCAGTGAACAGCGGGGGTACAATGAGCAGTTCTTC. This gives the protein CASSEQRGYNEQFF.

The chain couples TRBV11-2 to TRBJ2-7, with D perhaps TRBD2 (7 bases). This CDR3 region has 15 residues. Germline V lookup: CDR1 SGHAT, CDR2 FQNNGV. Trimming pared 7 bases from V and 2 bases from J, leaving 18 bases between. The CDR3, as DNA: TGTGCCAGCACCATGGGGGGGGCTTCCACCTACGAGCAGTACTTC. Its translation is CASTMGGASTYEQYF.

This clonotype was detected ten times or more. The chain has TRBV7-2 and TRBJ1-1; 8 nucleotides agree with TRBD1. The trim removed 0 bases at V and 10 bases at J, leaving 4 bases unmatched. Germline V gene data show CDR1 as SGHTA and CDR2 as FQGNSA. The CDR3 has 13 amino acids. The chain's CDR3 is CASSLAIQGGAFF. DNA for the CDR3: TGTGCCAGCAGCTTAGCAATACAGGGGGGAGCTTTCTTT. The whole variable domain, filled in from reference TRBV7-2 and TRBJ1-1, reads GAGVSQSPSNKVTEKGKDVELRCDPISGHTALYWYRQSLGQGLEFLIYFQGNSAPDKSGLPSDRFSAERTGGSVSTLTIQRTQQEDSAVYLCASSLAIQGGAFFGQGTRLTVV.

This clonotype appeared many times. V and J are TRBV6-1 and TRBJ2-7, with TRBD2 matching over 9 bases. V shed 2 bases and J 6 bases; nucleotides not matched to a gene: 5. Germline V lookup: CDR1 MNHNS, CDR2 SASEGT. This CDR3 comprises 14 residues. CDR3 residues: CASSESSGGTEQYF. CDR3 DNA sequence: TGTGCCAGCAGTGAAAGTAGCGGGGGCACCGAGCAGTACTTC.

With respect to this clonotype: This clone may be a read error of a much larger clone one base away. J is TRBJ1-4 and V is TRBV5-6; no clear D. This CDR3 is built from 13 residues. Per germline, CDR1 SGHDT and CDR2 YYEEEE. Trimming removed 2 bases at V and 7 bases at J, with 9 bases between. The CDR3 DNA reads TGTGCCAGCAGCTTCTACCCCGTTGAAAAACTGTTTTTT. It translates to CASSFYPVEKLFF.

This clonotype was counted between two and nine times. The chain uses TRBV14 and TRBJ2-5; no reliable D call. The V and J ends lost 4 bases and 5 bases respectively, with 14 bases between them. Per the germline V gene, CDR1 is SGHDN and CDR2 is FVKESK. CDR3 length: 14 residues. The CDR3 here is CASSLQLGSETQYF. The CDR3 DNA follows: TGTGCCAGCAGCCTGCAGTTAGGGTCGGAGACCCAGTACTTC.